Listed below are T cell receptor beta chains from one sample, sequenced in a study of tumor-infiltrating lymphocytes in localized non-small cell lung cancer. Sequencing used immunoSEQ multiplex PCR; TCRdb keeps in-frame clones, though not all of them. The sample has about 14,000 clones; 75% to 85% are singletons. Sequenced material: lung tumor tissue. The origin of the receptors is a human donor with non-small cell lung cancer. CDR3s include the opening cysteine and the closing phenylalanine or tryptophan. A D gene is named only where the DNA matches it firmly. Clone size is given for some rows only: seen once, a few or many times, or a class if the clone is expanded.

>TRBJ2-5|TRBV5-1|-|TRBD1
CASSLGTGRKTQYF
TGCGCCAGCAGCTTAGGGACAGGGAGAAAGACCCAGTACTTC
>TRBJ1-4|TRBV11-2|few|-
CASSLGRGEEKLFF
TGTGCCAGCAGCTTGGGCAGGGGAGAGGAAAAACTGTTTTTT
>TRBJ1-1|TRBV11-2|-|-
CASSLGVNTEAFF
TGTGCCAGCAGCTTGGGCGTGAACACTGAAGCTTTCTTT
>TRBJ1-1|TRBV5-1|-|-
CASSLVVTEAFF
TGCGCCAGCAGCTTGGTCGTCACTGAAGCTTTCTTT
>TRBJ1-4|TRBV27|few|-
CASSISRDLGNEKLFF
TGTGCCAGCTCAATTTCCCGGGACCTGGGTAATGAAAAACTGTTTTTT
>TRBJ2-1|TRBV7-6|-|TRBD2
CASSLGVRGGTYNEQFF
TGTGCCAGCAGCTTAGGGGTGCGGGGGGGGACCTACAATGAGCAGTTCTTC
>TRBJ2-7|TRBV21-1|-|-
CASSKDLGKRVGEQYF
TGTGCCAGCAGCAAAGACCTTGGTAAGAGGGTAGGCGAGCAGTACTTC
>TRBJ2-3|TRBV6-5|-|-
CASSLRGGTQYF
TGTGCCAGCAGTCTCAGGGGTGGTACGCAGTATTTT
>TRBJ2-3|TRBV6-1|once|TRBD2
CASSEHGGALDTQYF
TGTGCCAGCAGTGAACACGGGGGGGCGTTAGATACGCAGTATTTT
>TRBJ2-5|TRBV5-4|-|-
CASSLDSAETQYF
TGTGCCAGCAGCTTGGATAGCGCAGAGACCCAGTACTTC
>TRBJ1-2|TRBV19|-|TRBD1
CASSFYGTGGDYGYTF
TGTGCCAGTAGTTTCTACGGGACAGGGGGCGACTATGGCTACACCTTC
>TRBJ2-5|TRBV5-5|-|-
CASSLPGGETQYF
TGTGCCAGCAGCTTGCCGGGCGGAGAGACCCAGTACTTC
>TRBJ2-2|TRBV29-1|few|-
CSVGAPNTGELFF
TGCAGCGTTGGAGCCCCGAACACCGGGGAGCTGTTTTTT
>TRBJ2-2|TRBV6-6|-|TRBD1
CASSYSQGAGTGELFF
TGTGCCAGCAGTTACTCCCAGGGGGCTGGGACCGGGGAGCTGTTTTTT
>TRBJ2-5|TRBV5-1|-|TRBD2
CASSAGLAGGQETQYF
TGCGCCAGCAGCGCGGGACTAGCGGGAGGGCAAGAGACCCAGTACTTC
>TRBJ2-7|TRBV15|-|TRBD2
CATSRDSGISMGEQYF
TGTGCCACCAGCAGAGATAGCGGGATCTCGATGGGCGAGCAGTACTTC
>TRBJ2-5|TRBV18|-|TRBD2
CASSDRAGGETQYF
TGTGCCAGCTCCGACCGCGCGGGAGGGGAGACCCAGTACTTC
>TRBJ1-1|TRBV29-1|once|-
CSARLNTEAFF
TGCAGCGCCCGGTTGAACACTGAAGCTTTCTTT
>TRBJ1-1|TRBV25-1|-|-
CASSEYMGVKAFF
TGTGCCAGCAGTGAATATATGGGGGTGAAGGCTTTCTTT
>TRBJ1-5|TRBV19|-|TRBD1
CASSHRGQFQPQHF
TGTGCCAGTAGCCACAGGGGGCAGTTCCAGCCCCAGCATTTT
>TRBJ2-2|TRBV9|few|-
CASSPRTNTGELFF
TGTGCCAGCAGCCCCCGTACGAACACCGGGGAGCTGTTTTTT
>TRBJ2-7|TRBV28|-|-
CASSADSYEQYF
TGTGCCAGCAGTGCCGACAGCTACGAGCAGTACTTC
>TRBJ1-2|TRBV10-1|-|-
CASAAAGTYGYTF
TGCGCCAGCGCTGCGGCAGGGACCTATGGCTACACCTTC
>TRBJ2-3|TRBV27|-|-
CASSLSLATDTQYF
TGTGCCAGCAGTTTATCGCTAGCGACAGATACGCAGTATTTT
>TRBJ2-7|TRBV5-1|-|-
CASSLAGGPYEQYF
TGCGCCAGCAGCTTGGCCGGGGGACCCTACGAGCAGTACTTC
>TRBJ2-3|TRBV27|-|TRBD2
CASSLGLAQDTQYF
TGTGCCAGCAGTTTAGGACTAGCCCAAGATACGCAGTATTTT
>TRBJ2-1|TRBV14|-|-
CASSQPGLRSSYNEQFF
TGTGCCAGCAGCCAACCGGGACTTCGTAGCTCCTACAATGAGCAGTTCTTC
>TRBJ2-5|TRBV11-2|-|-
CASTRRDGETQYF
TGTGCCAGCACCCGCAGGGACGGAGAGACCCAGTACTTC
>TRBJ1-1|TRBV4-1|-|-
CASSQQVAENTEAFF
TGCGCCAGCAGCCAACAGGTGGCGGAGAACACTGAAGCTTTCTTT
>TRBJ1-6|TRBV9|few|-
CASSVGGIGNSPLHF
TGTGCCAGCAGCGTAGGGGGGATAGGGAATTCACCCCTCCACTTT
>TRBJ1-1|TRBV5-1|-|-
CASSFLSGSAEAFF
TGCGCCAGCAGCTTTCTTTCTGGGAGCGCTGAAGCTTTCTTT
>TRBJ2-5|TRBV7-2|-|-
CASSLGQVRTQYF
TGTGCCAGCAGCTTAGGACAGGTGCGGACCCAGTACTTC
>TRBJ2-1|TRBV9|-|TRBD2
CASSVGAGDHNEQFF
TGTGCCAGCAGCGTAGGAGCGGGGGACCACAATGAGCAGTTCTTC
>TRBJ1-5|TRBV2|once|TRBD1
CASGRGGDRRNQPQHF
TGTGCCAGCGGCCGAGGAGGGGACAGGAGGAATCAGCCCCAGCATTTT
>TRBJ1-2|TRBV30|-|-
CAWTRGQTVDYGYTF
TGTGCCTGGACCCGCGGACAGACGGTGGACTATGGCTACACCTTC
>TRBJ2-3|TRBV2|-|-
CASTPVGALGTDTQYF
TGTGCCAGCACCCCGGTTGGGGCGTTGGGCACAGATACGCAGTATTTT
>TRBJ1-1|TRBV2|few|-
CASSFLENTEAFF
TGTGCCAGCTCTTTCTTAGAGAACACTGAAGCTTTCTTT
>TRBJ2-5|TRBV4-1|-|TRBD2
CASSLAVTSGQETQYF
TGCGCCAGCAGCCTCGCCGTCACTAGCGGTCAAGAGACCCAGTACTTC
>TRBJ2-5|TRBV7-7|once|-
CASSLAGGNTETQYF
TGTGCCAGCAGCTTAGCAGGCGGGAATACAGAGACCCAGTACTTC
>TRBJ2-1|TRBV7-2|-|-
CASSFLGPSSDEQFF
TGTGCCAGCAGCTTCCTCGGGCCAAGCAGCGATGAGCAGTTCTTC
>TRBJ2-3|TRBV5-4|-|TRBD1
CASSFLDRAGADTQYF
TGTGCCAGCAGCTTCCTGGACAGGGCAGGGGCAGATACGCAGTATTTT